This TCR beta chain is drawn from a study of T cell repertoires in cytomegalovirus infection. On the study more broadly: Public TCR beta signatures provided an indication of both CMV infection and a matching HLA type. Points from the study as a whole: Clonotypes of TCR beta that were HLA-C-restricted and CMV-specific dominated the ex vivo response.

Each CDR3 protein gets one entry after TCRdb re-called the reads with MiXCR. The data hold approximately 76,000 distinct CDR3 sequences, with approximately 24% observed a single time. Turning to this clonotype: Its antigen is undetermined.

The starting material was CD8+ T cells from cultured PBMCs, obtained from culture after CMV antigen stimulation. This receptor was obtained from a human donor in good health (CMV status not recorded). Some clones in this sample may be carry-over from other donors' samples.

CDR3 loop: CASSLELGQGSSYEQYF. Written as DNA, the CDR3 is TGTGCCAGCAGTTTAGAGTTGGGACAGGGCAGCTCCTACGAGCAGTACTTC. V gene TRBV28 combines with J gene TRBJ2-7, with 9 bases that match TRBD1. The CDR3 consists of 17 residues. V shed 2 bases, J shed 0 bases, and the junction held 8 bases outside the gene matches. The germline V gene has CDR1 MDHEN and CDR2 SYDVKM.